This T cell receptor beta chain was recorded in a study of molecular identifiers for immune sequencing clone quantification. For the study at large: Replicates partitioned RNA from around 20,000 or 100,000 naive CD8 cells into five parts, sequencing four.

This clonotype was counted at least ten times. CDR3 length equals 14 residues. The germline CDR1 and CDR2 sequences are SGHTA and FQGNSA. Trimming pared 5 bases from V and 4 bases from J, leaving 15 bases between. Previously described methods with listed TCR primers produced the bulk TCR libraries. TCRdb re-called the PCR reads with MiXCR, one entry per CDR3 protein. The sample yields roughly 93,000 distinct CDR3 sequences, 15% to 20% seen once. Using 10%, 30% or 50% RNA, naive CD8 libraries were derived from around 20,000 to 1,000,000 sorted cells. This receptor was obtained from a human donor in good health. Some libraries in this study had Jurkat cell RNA spiked in. This chain uses TRBV7-2 with TRBJ2-7; tentative D call: TRBD1 (7 bases). The specimen was naive CD8+ T cells from blood, with Jurkat cell RNA spiked in. Subset denoted: FACS-sorted CD8+CD4-CCR7+CD45RA+ naive T cells. The CDR3, as DNA: TGTGCCAGCAGCCAGGAGGGGGCCGGGTACGAGCAGTACTTC. It yields the protein CASSQEGAGYEQYF.